The 26 T cell receptor beta chains listed next were all sequenced from one sample in a study of molecular identifiers for immune sequencing clone quantification. One entry per CDR3 protein, called by TCRdb with MiXCR from the PCR reads. The repertoire holds some 590,000 distinct CDR3 sequences, with around 25% as singletons. The sample was naive CD8+ T cells from blood, with Jurkat cell RNA spiked in. Sample subset: FACS-sorted CD8+CD4-CCR7+CD45RA+ naive T cells. These receptors all come from a human donor in good health. Some libraries in this study had Jurkat cell RNA spiked in.

In its sample, this clonotype was seen many times. The chain joins TRBV27 to TRBJ2-7; 8 bases align to TRBD1. The V gene end was trimmed by 7 bases and the J gene end by 3 bases; junction bases not matched to a gene: 2. Per germline, CDR1 MNHEY and CDR2 SMNVEV (reference sequence). This CDR3 has 12 residues. The CDR3 DNA follows: TGTGCCAGCACGGACAGGGACTACGAGCAGTACTTC. Translation: CASTDRDYEQYF.

This chain connects TRBV12-3 or TRBV12-4 to TRBJ1-2, with D possibly being TRBD1 (5 bases). The CDR3 spans 13 residues. Trimming shortened V by 6 bases and J by 4 bases, and 12 bases separated the two germline ends. CDR3 protein: CASSHDRSYGYTF. Written as DNA, the CDR3 is TGTGCCAGCAGCCACGACAGAAGCTATGGCTACACCTTC.

This clonotype was found many times. This chain links TRBV4-3 with TRBJ2-4; tentatively, D is TRBD1 (6 bases). Trimming left V 1 base short and J 3 bases short, with 7 bases between. Per germline, CDR1 LGHNA and CDR2 YSLEER. The CDR3 extends over 14 amino acids. The CDR3, as DNA: TGCGCCAGCAGCCAAGTGGACAGCAAAAACATTCAGTACTTC. Its protein product is CASSQVDSKNIQYF.

With regard to this clonotype: A much bigger clone sits one base away, suggesting this may be a read error. This chain connects TRBV15 to TRBJ1-5; D gene uncertain. CDR1 and CDR2 from the germline V gene are LNHNV and YYDKDF (reference sequence). The V end was cut by 4 bases, the J end by 2 bases, with 12 bases between. CDR3 length equals 15 residues. CDR3 sequence: CATSTGGYGNQPQHF. DNA for the CDR3: TGTGCCACCAGCACAGGAGGGTATGGCAATCAGCCCCAGCATTTT.

This clonotype turned up a few times. This sequence joins TRBV20-1 and TRBJ2-1; 7 bases align to TRBD1. CDR3 size: 16 residues. Trimming cost V 0 bases and J 1 base; bases outside gene matches: 6. Per germline, CDR1 DFQATT and CDR2 SNEGSKA (reference sequence). In nucleotides, the CDR3 is TGCAGTGCTAGAGATCGAACGGGACAGTCCTACAATGAGCAGTTCTTC. Protein: CSARDRTGQSYNEQFF.

This clonotype was observed at least ten times. The rearrangement uses TRBV6-5 and TRBJ2-7; 11 bases agree with TRBD1. Unmatched junction bases numbered 6, after V lost 2 bases and J lost 3 bases. This CDR3 has 16 amino acids. Germline V CDR1 and CDR2: MNHEY, SVGAGI. The CDR3 sequence: CASSYERTGGSYEQYF. In DNA, the CDR3 is TGTGCCAGCAGTTACGAACGGACAGGGGGCAGCTACGAGCAGTACTTC.

This clonotype was counted at least ten times. The chain couples TRBV28 to TRBJ1-1; D not resolved. The CDR3 has 12 residues. With 6 bases removed from V and 1 base from J, the gap between germline ends came to 6 bases. Germline CDR1 is MDHEN and CDR2 is SYDVKM. CDR3: CASRRPNTEAFF. The CDR3 DNA follows: TGTGCCAGCAGACGACCGAACACTGAAGCTTTCTTT.

This clonotype was counted at least ten times. The chain carries TRBV15 and TRBJ2-3; the match to TRBD2 covers 10 bases. Trimming removed 5 bases from V and 4 bases from J; junction bases left unmatched: 9. Germline assignment: CDR1 LNHNV and CDR2 YYDKDF (reference sequence). This CDR3 is 16 amino acids long. The CDR3 sequence: CATSSRLAGGPDTQYF. In nucleotides, the CDR3 is TGTGCCACCAGCTCCCGATTAGCGGGGGGACCAGATACGCAGTATTTT.

The chain joins TRBV6-2 or TRBV6-3 to TRBJ2-7; D remains ambiguous. V was cut by 7 bases and J by 2 bases, with 9 bases left in between. Germline lookup yields CDR1 MNHEY and CDR2 SVGEGT. The CDR3 consists of 12 residues. The CDR3 loop is CASIYLAYEQYF. The DNA for the CDR3 is TGTGCCAGCATATATCTGGCCTACGAGCAGTACTTC.

The V and J genes are TRBV4-3 and TRBJ2-3; the match to TRBD2 covers 9 bases. V lost 2 bases to trimming and J lost 4 bases; unmatched junction nucleotides: 7. Germline CDR1 LGHNA, CDR2 YSLEER. This CDR3 has 16 residues. CDR3 protein: CASSQTLAGLADTQYF. The CDR3 region has the DNA TGCGCCAGCAGCCAAACGCTAGCGGGATTAGCAGATACGCAGTATTTT.

CDR3 in DNA: TGTGCCAGCAGCTTGATCGGGGGCCCCTCATCCACAGATACGCAGTATTTT. It translates to CASSLIGGPSSTDTQYF. The V call is TRBV7-6, the J call TRBJ2-3, with D tentatively TRBD1 or TRBD2 (6 bases each). The CDR3 consists of 17 residues. CDR1 is SGHVS, CDR2 FNYEAQ, per germline. V was clipped by 3 bases and J by 2 bases, with 18 bases between them.

Concerning this clonotype: This clone may be a read error of a much larger clone one base away. This chain connects TRBV7-2 to TRBJ2-3, with D possibly TRBD2 on 5 matching bases. V was pared by 11 bases and J by 3 bases, with 15 bases between. CDR1 is SGHTA, CDR2 FQGNSA, per germline. The CDR3 covers 13 residues. The CDR3 loop is CAGTREMTDTQYF. CDR3 in DNA: TGTGCCGGCACTAGGGAGATGACAGATACGCAGTATTTT.

This clonotype showed up just a few times. The V gene is TRBV6-2 or TRBV6-3, the J gene TRBJ2-5; unclear D gene. V was clipped by 2 bases and J by 5 bases, with 6 bases between them. The CDR3 runs 12 residues. Germline V gene lookup returns CDR1 MNHEY and CDR2 SVGEGT. As DNA, the CDR3 is TGTGCCAGCAGTTACCCCCCCGAGACCCAGTACTTC. Translating it yields CASSYPPETQYF.

This clonotype was counted only a few times. V usage is TRBV9 and J usage is TRBJ2-1; maybe TRBD2 (6 bases). Trimming removed 3 bases at V and 9 bases at J, with 22 bases between. The CDR3 sequence is 16 residues long. CDR1 is SGDLS, CDR2 YYNGEE, per germline. The CDR3 loop reads CASSESAVGGSSEQFF. The DNA for the CDR3 is TGTGCCAGCAGCGAGTCCGCGGTCGGGGGATCAAGTGAGCAGTTCTTC.

The chain combines TRBV21-1 with TRBJ1-5. TRBV21-1 is noted as a pseudogene. The CDR3 runs 14 residues. The CDR3 DNA follows: TGTGCCAGCAGAGAGGCGTTGCGCAATCAGCCCCAGCATTTT. Translating it yields CASREALRNQPQHF.

V and J are TRBV5-1 and TRBJ2-7, with D possibly matching TRBD1 (7 bases). Germline CDR1 and CDR2: SGHRS and YFSETQ. The CDR3 consists of 15 residues. V was clipped by 0 bases and J by 3 bases, with 13 bases between them. The CDR3 DNA reads TGCGCCAGCAGCTTGGGTCAGGGGGGTTTCTACGAGCAGTACTTC. This gives the protein CASSLGQGGFYEQYF. Full variable domain (rest looked up from reference TRBV5-1 and TRBJ2-7): KAGVTQTPRYLIKTRGQQVTLSCSPISGHRSVSWYQQTPGQGLQFLFEYFSETQRNKGNFPGRFSGRQFSNSRSEMNVSTLELGDSALYLCASSLGQGGFYEQYFGPGTRLTVT.

In its sample, this clonotype was seen many times. This chain uses TRBV7-6 with TRBJ2-6; D is unresolved. V lost 4 bases and J 0 bases, leaving 10 bases between the germline ends. The CDR3 sequence is 16 residues long. The germline V gene encodes CDR1 SGHVS and CDR2 FNYEAQ. The CDR3 coding sequence is TGTGCCAGCAGCTCCGGCCTTCTCTCTGGGGCCAACGTCCTGACTTTC. This translates into CASSSGLLSGANVLTF.

This clonotype was detected many times. The rearrangement uses TRBV27 and TRBJ2-7; D might be TRBD2 (6 bases). The CDR3 length is 16 residues. The V gene's germline CDR1 is MNHEY and CDR2 SMNVEV (reference sequence). V was shortened by 5 bases and J by 3 bases, with 20 bases between the two germline ends. The CDR3 region is CASSPLSGDLGYEQYF. Written as DNA, the CDR3 is TGTGCCAGCAGTCCCTTATCGGGGGACTTGGGCTACGAGCAGTACTTC.

The V call is TRBV5-8, the J call TRBJ2-7; D not resolved. Deletions cut 2 bases from V and 7 bases from J, with 10 bases between. This CDR3 is 12 amino acids long. Per germline, CDR1 SGHTS and CDR2 YDEGEE. For the CDR3, the DNA is TGTGCCAGCAGCTTTCACCCTTTGGAGCAGTACTTC. Its protein product is CASSFHPLEQYF.

J is TRBJ2-3 and V is TRBV7-3; D is perhaps TRBD1 or TRBD2 (5 bases each). CDR3 length equals 16 residues. The V end was cut by 5 bases, the J end by 5 bases, with 20 bases between. CDR1 and CDR2 from the germline V gene are SGHTA and FQGTGA. The CDR3 coding sequence is TGTGCCAGCAGCCCGTCCGGGACCCTTAAACGAGATACGCAGTATTTT. Translation: CASSPSGTLKRDTQYF.

The CDR3 sequence is CASSLLGLAGGSTDTQYF. Written as DNA, the CDR3 is TGTGCCAGCAGCTTACTGGGACTAGCGGGGGGAAGCACAGATACGCAGTATTTT. The chain combines TRBV13 with TRBJ2-3, with 15 nucleotides matching TRBD2. This CDR3 comprises 18 residues. The ends lost 2 bases at V and 0 bases at J; junction bases unmatched: 3. Germline V CDR1 and CDR2: PRHDT, FYEKMQ (reference sequence).

This clonotype was seen more than once but under ten times. This rearrangement joins TRBV4-1 to TRBJ1-2; TRBD1 might be the D (5 bases). The CDR3 has 15 residues. Trimming took 0 bases from V and 2 from J, leaving 10 bases between them. Per the germline V gene, CDR1 is MGHRA and CDR2 is YSYEKL. The chain's CDR3 is CASSQEARGNYGYTF. The CDR3 DNA is TGCGCCAGCAGCCAAGAAGCTAGGGGAAACTATGGCTACACCTTC.

This clonotype was counted many times. The chain couples TRBV9 to TRBJ2-2; D is unclear. CDR1 SGDLS and CDR2 YYNGEE come from the germline V gene. The ends were cut back, 4 bases at V and 3 bases at J, with 7 bases in the middle. CDR3 size: 13 residues. For the CDR3, the DNA is TGTGCCAGCAGCTGGTCTTACACCGGGGAGCTGTTTTTT. This sequence encodes CASSWSYTGELFF.

This clonotype was observed many times. The chain uses TRBV7-9 and TRBJ1-4, with D uncertain. V dropped 5 bases and J dropped 2 bases, with 9 bases sitting between them. The germline gives CDR1 SEHNR, CDR2 FQNEAQ (reference sequence). The CDR3 sequence is 14 residues long. The CDR3 bases are TGTGCCAGCAGCCCCCGGGCGACTAATGAAAAACTGTTTTTT. Translated, it gives CASSPRATNEKLFF.

About this clonotype itself: A clone one base away is much larger, so this may be a read error. The V and J genes are TRBV29-1 and TRBJ1-1; possible D gene TRBD1, 5 bases. From germline, CDR1 is SQVTM and CDR2 ANQGSEA. CDR3 length equals 16 residues. The V end was cut by 7 bases, the J end by 1 base, with 22 bases between. DNA for the CDR3: TGCAGCGGAGAAACAGGAACTTCGTATCGGAACACTGAAGCTTTCTTT. As protein: CSGETGTSYRNTEAFF.

This clonotype was seen ten or more times. The chain links TRBV6-5 to TRBJ1-1; tentatively, D is TRBD1 (5 bases). The CDR3 covers 11 residues. Trimming removed 7 bases from V and 8 bases from J, with 11 bases in between. Germline V gene sequence: CDR1 MNHEY, CDR2 SVGAGI. CDR3 DNA: TGTGCCAGCACTATCGGGGGAGAAGCTTTCTTT. Translated, it gives CASTIGGEAFF.